The clone carrying this T cell receptor (beta chain) was counted between two and nine times. The antigen is unknown. This sample was taken from a study of breast tumors, draining lymph nodes, adjacent tissues. The lymph nodes were axillary draining lymph nodes from breast cancer patients. V was cut by 3 bases and J by 4 bases, with 15 bases left in between. CDR1 and CDR2 from the germline V gene are DFQATT and SNEGSKA (reference sequence). There are 14 residues in the CDR3. TCRdb reprocessed the multiplex PCR reads via MiXCR and lists one record per CDR3 protein. The sample gives 180,000 or so distinct CDR3 sequences, about 30% of which show up once; roughly 3.8% is in the top ten. Study-level findings and limits: Tumors had less TCR diversity than lymph nodes, more than nontumor tissue. Luminal-like breast cancer showed significantly higher tumor–nontumor repertoire similarity than basal-like. Data only fit, rather than demonstrated, lymph node origin of most tumor T cells.

The receptor was derived from a female donor with breast cancer. Some clones in this sample may be carry-over from other donors' samples. Sequenced input: axillary lymph node tissue. The chain combines TRBV20-1 with TRBJ1-1; a weak D match, TRBD1 (5 bases). CDR3 DNA sequence: TGCAGTGCTAGCCCCGGACAAGTGGGCACTGAAGCTTTCTTT. Translation gives CSASPGQVGTEAFF.